Below are 21 T cell receptor beta chains sequenced from a single sample in a study of PD-1 blockade in classical Hodgkin lymphoma. The time point: cycle 4 day 1 (C4D1), after five to seven weeks of nivolumab. Relapse was seen in all patients after autologous stem cell transplantation, and brentuximab vedotin exposure was variable. Produced via immunoSEQ multiplex PCR; TCRdb's table is partial and in-frame only. Among fewer than 25,000 clones listed, around 68% were seen once. Source: peripheral blood mononuclear cells (PBMCs), taken before the fourth cycle of nivolumab. Receptor source: a human donor with classical Hodgkin lymphoma.

This clone has just one count. The J gene is TRBJ2-5, the V gene TRBV2; D may be TRBD2 (6 bases). Germline values: CDR1 SNHLY, CDR2 FYNNEI. The CDR3 runs 14 residues. Trimming took off 7 bases at V and 5 bases at J, with 17 bases between the two ends. The CDR3 coding sequence is TGTGCCAGCATCAAACGGGAGAGAGGGGAGACCCAGTACTTC. It codes for CASIKRERGETQYF.

This chain joins TRBV4-1 and TRBJ1-6, with D hard to call. Germline V CDR1 and CDR2: MGHRA, YSYEKL. The CDR3 totals 15 residues. Between the trimmed V and J ends, which lost 0 bases and 3 bases, there was a span of 6 bases. The CDR3 here is CASSQEKGYNSPLHF. CDR3 nucleotide sequence: TGCGCCAGCAGCCAAGAGAAGGGCTATAATTCACCCCTCCACTTT.

As regards this clone: Other DNA variants within this sample encode the same CDR3. The chain joins TRBV28 to TRBJ2-3; D might be TRBD2 (5 bases). The ends were cut back, 3 bases at V and 0 bases at J, with 7 bases in the middle. This CDR3 region has 14 residues. Germline CDR1 MDHEN, CDR2 SYDVKM. This CDR3 is CASSLGGSTDTQYF. The CDR3 coding sequence is TGTGCCAGCAGTTTGGGCGGGAGCACAGATACGCAGTATTTT.

The chain employs TRBV7-9 and TRBJ2-3, with D unclear. The CDR3 totals 16 residues. Germline V gives CDR1 SEHNR, CDR2 FQNEAQ (reference sequence). V was shortened by 6 bases and J by 0 bases, with 16 bases between the two germline ends. Here the CDR3 reads CASSLGLDLSTDTQYF. DNA of the CDR3: TGTGCCAGCAGTTTGGGATTAGATCTTAGCACAGATACGCAGTATTTT.

The chain carries TRBV7-6 and TRBJ1-4; possibly TRBD1 for D (5 bases). Trimming cost V 5 bases and J 7 bases, with 14 bases left between them. Germline CDR1 reads SGHVS; CDR2 reads FNYEAQ. The CDR3 runs 14 residues. CDR3 sequence reads: CASSLTVGGEKLFF. The CDR3 DNA is TGTGCCAGCAGCCTGACAGTGGGAGGTGAAAAACTGTTTTTT.

The sample holds one count of this clone. The chain joins TRBV27 to TRBJ2-5; D perhaps matches TRBD2 (6 bases). Germline V gene sequence: CDR1 MNHEY, CDR2 SMNVEV (reference sequence). The CDR3 is made up of 14 amino acids. V was cut by 3 bases and J by 5 bases, with 13 bases left in between. The CDR3 reads CASSLVRAGETQYF. The CDR3 DNA reads as TGTGCCAGCAGTTTGGTCAGGGCGGGGGAGACCCAGTACTTC.

This chain connects TRBV5-1 to TRBJ1-2; 7 bases are a match to TRBD1. In germline, CDR1 is SGHRS, CDR2 YFSETQ. V lost 5 bases to trimming and J lost 8 bases; unmatched junction nucleotides: 15. This CDR3 region has 15 residues. CDR3 bases: TGCGCCAGCAGTTCAACAGGGGAAACGCGGCGGGGCTACACCTTC. Its protein product is CASSSTGETRRGYTF.

The chain carries TRBV27 and TRBJ1-2, with D perhaps matching TRBD1 (5 bases). This CDR3 has 11 residues. Germline V CDR1 and CDR2: MNHEY, SMNVEV (reference sequence). V lost 6 bases, J lost 8 bases, and 10 bases lay in between. The CDR3 nucleotides read TGTGCCAGCAGATCAGGGCTAGGCTACACCTTC. Amino acid sequence: CASRSGLGYTF.

V usage is TRBV29-1 and J usage is TRBJ2-3; 10 nucleotides agree with TRBD2. Unmatched junction bases numbered 15, after V lost 6 bases and J lost 6 bases. This CDR3 comprises 16 residues. The germline V gene has CDR1 SQVTM and CDR2 ANQGSEA. As DNA, the CDR3 is TGCAGCGTGGTTTTAGCGGGGGGCAGCGTTGGGGATACGCAGTATTTT. It yields the protein CSVVLAGGSVGDTQYF.

This clone was recorded a few times. The chain combines TRBV19 with TRBJ1-5; maybe TRBD1 (5 bases). This CDR3 has 15 residues. V lost 6 bases, J lost 2 bases, and 14 bases lay in between. Germline lookup yields CDR1 LNHDA and CDR2 SQIVND (reference sequence). The CDR3 DNA sequence: TGTGCCAGTAGGGTCAGGGCTGGGGGCAATCAGCCCCAGCATTTT. This translates into CASRVRAGGNQPQHF.

The CDR3 region is CASSLGGHGATEAFF. In DNA form, the CDR3 reads TGTGCCAGCAGCTTAGGGGGGCATGGGGCCACTGAAGCTTTCTTT. The rearrangement links TRBV11-2 to TRBJ1-1, with D perhaps matching TRBD1 (6 bases). CDR1 is SGHAT and CDR2 is FQNNGV in the germline V gene. Trimming pared 1 base from V and 4 bases from J, leaving 13 bases between. This CDR3 is built from 15 residues.

CDR3 sequence reads: CASSQRRGGEQYV. The CDR3, as DNA: TGTGCCAGCAGCCAGCGGCGTGGAGGCGAGCAGTACGTC. The V gene is TRBV14, the J gene TRBJ2-7, with a tentative D call TRBD2 (5 bases). Trimming stripped 3 bases from V and 6 bases from J, with 12 bases between. The CDR3 extends over 13 amino acids. From germline, CDR1 is SGHDN and CDR2 FVKESK.

This chain connects TRBV7-6 to TRBJ1-6, with 9 bases lining up with TRBD1. Germline V gene data show CDR1 as SGHVS and CDR2 as FNYEAQ. This CDR3 contains 14 residues. J was trimmed by 6 bases and V by 4 bases; bases with no gene match: 1. CDR3 sequence: CASSSDRGNSPLHF. The CDR3 nucleotides read TGTGCCAGCAGCTCGGACAGGGGTAATTCACCCCTCCACTTT.

As for this clone: One junction end does not reproduce the germline sequence, and a read error may be involved. Other DNA sequences in this sample translate to the same CDR3. The chain combines TRBV9 with TRBJ2-1; 12 bases align to TRBD2. CDR1 is SGDLS and CDR2 is YYNGEE in the germline V gene. The CDR3 extends over 15 amino acids. The DNA of the CDR3 is TGTGCCAGCAGCCTAGCGGGGGGGCCGGAGAATGAGCAATTCTTC. This sequence encodes CASSLAGGPENEQFF.

This chain connects TRBV29-1 to TRBJ1-1, with unresolved D. From germline, CDR1 is SQVTM and CDR2 ANQGSEA. Trimming stripped 4 bases from V and 0 bases from J, with 9 bases between. The CDR3 loop spans 13 amino acids. This chain's CDR3 is CSVVGRMNTEAFF. The CDR3 DNA reads TGCAGCGTTGTCGGCAGGATGAACACTGAAGCTTTCTTT.

This chain links TRBV15 with TRBJ2-4; possibly TRBD1 or TRBD2 for D (6 bases each). V shed 3 bases and J shed 2 bases, with 11 bases lying between them. This CDR3 region has 15 residues. The germline V gene encodes CDR1 LNHNV and CDR2 YYDKDF (reference sequence). CDR3 region: CATSREGDPKNIQYF. The CDR3 DNA reads as TGTGCCACCAGCAGGGAGGGGGACCCCAAAAACATTCAGTACTTC.

This clone was recorded at least ten times. The V and J genes are TRBV5-1 and TRBJ1-2; perhaps TRBD1 as D (6 bases). The CDR3 runs 15 residues. The germline V gene encodes CDR1 SGHRS and CDR2 YFSETQ. Between the trimmed V and J ends, which lost 5 bases and 3 bases, there was a span of 17 bases. The CDR3 DNA follows: TGCGCCAGCAGGAATACCGGGGGCGACGACTATGGCTACACCTTC. Its translation is CASRNTGGDDYGYTF.

This clone qualifies as medium-sized. The gene calls are TRBV5-5 and TRBJ2-5, with a possible D match to TRBD1 (5 bases). Germline loops: CDR1 SGHKS, CDR2 YYEKEE (reference sequence). The CDR3 runs to 16 residues. With 0 bases removed from V and 5 bases from J, the gap between germline ends came to 17 bases. CDR3 amino acids: CASSLEFAAGRETQYF. The CDR3 DNA sequence: TGTGCCAGCAGCTTGGAATTTGCGGCAGGGCGGGAGACCCAGTACTTC.

The genes are TRBV19 and TRBJ2-6; 7 bases line up with TRBD1. The CDR3 loop spans 16 amino acids. From germline, CDR1 is LNHDA and CDR2 SQIVND (reference sequence). J was trimmed by 0 bases and V by 5 bases; bases with no gene match: 4. The CDR3, as DNA: TGTGCCAGTAGTCGGGACAGCAGCTCTGGGGCCAACGTCCTGACTTTC. It specifies CASSRDSSSGANVLTF. The whole variable domain, remainder taken from reference TRBV19 and TRBJ2-6, is DGGITQSPKYLFRKEGQNVTLSCEQNLNHDAMYWYRQDPGQGLRLIYYSQIVNDFQKGDIAEGYSVSREKKESFPLTVTSAQKNPTAFYLCASSRDSSSGANVLTFGAGSRLTVL.

This chain connects TRBV19 to TRBJ1-1; D gene unclear. V was pared by 3 bases and J by 8 bases, with 10 bases between. The CDR3 totals 12 residues. Germline CDR1 and CDR2: LNHDA and SQIVND (reference sequence). The CDR3 loop reads CASSIGRTEAFF. The CDR3 DNA sequence: TGTGCCAGTAGTATCGGACGGACCGAAGCTTTCTTT.

The chain uses TRBV27 and TRBJ1-1, with D possibly matching TRBD1 (5 bases). From germline, CDR1 is MNHEY and CDR2 SMNVEV (reference sequence). This CDR3 is 14 amino acids long. Trimming took 1 base from V and 1 from J, leaving 7 bases between them. CDR3 bases: TGTGCCAGCAGTTTATGGGGGGGGAACACTGAAGCTTTCTTT. Translated, it gives CASSLWGGNTEAFF.